The clone carrying this T cell receptor (beta chain) was counted a few times. The target antigen is unknown. Via MiXCR, TCRdb re-called the 5' RACE reads, giving one row per CDR3 protein. The sample contains a few hundred thousand distinct CDR3 sequences, over 9.5% of which appear only once. This sample is part of a study of T-cell memory formation after mild COVID-19. Overall study context: TCR clusters were mostly confined to one donor each.

V was clipped by 4 bases and J by 6 bases, with 15 bases between them. The CDR3 contains 14 residues. Germline values: CDR1 SGHRS, CDR2 YFSETQ. Broader study findings: CD4+ contracting clones were mainly CM and EM; CD8+ ones, EMRA.

Sequencing was done on a sample of PBMCs or a T cell subset sorted from them (not recorded which). The source is a man aged 18 to 30 who had mild COVID-19 (a few samples of this study predate the infection). Cell type and time point are not known. V gene TRBV5-1 combines with J gene TRBJ2-3; no definite D call. The CDR3: CASSTWVGSDTQYF. The CDR3 DNA is TGCGCCAGCAGCACCTGGGTAGGGTCCGATACGCAGTATTTT.